This T cell receptor beta chain came from a study of shared clonotypes between healthy human individuals. This clone was seen a handful of times. Generated by immunoSEQ multiplex PCR, the TCRdb table keeps only in-frame clones and is missing some. The sample has 110,000 or so clones; 55% to 70% are singletons. There are 15 residues in the CDR3. Germline V gene lookup returns CDR1 SGHTA and CDR2 FQGNSA. J was trimmed by 4 bases and V by 1 base; bases with no gene match: 4. V and J are TRBV7-2 and TRBJ2-7; 10 bases are a match to TRBD2. Sequenced input: memory CD8+ T cells sorted from blood. Subset indicated: CD45RO+ cells pooled with CCR7-negative TemRA cells. The sequence came from a woman aged 25 to 39 in good health. The CDR3 DNA sequence: TGTGCCAGCAGCTTAGTAGCGGGAGGTACTTACGAGCAGTACTTC. Its protein product is CASSLVAGGTYEQYF.